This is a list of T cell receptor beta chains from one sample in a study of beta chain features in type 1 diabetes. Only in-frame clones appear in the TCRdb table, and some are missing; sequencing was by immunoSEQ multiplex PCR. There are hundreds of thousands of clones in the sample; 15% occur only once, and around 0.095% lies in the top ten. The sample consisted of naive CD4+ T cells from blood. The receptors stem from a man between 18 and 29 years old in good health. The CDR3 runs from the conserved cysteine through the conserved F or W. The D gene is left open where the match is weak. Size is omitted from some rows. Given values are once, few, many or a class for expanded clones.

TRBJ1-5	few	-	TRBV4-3	TGCGCCAGCAGCCAAGCCTCGGGGGGCTATCAGCCCCAGCATTTT	CASSQASGGYQPQHF
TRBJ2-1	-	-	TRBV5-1	TGCGCCAGCAGCCCGGGCCCCGGGTTCAATGAGCAGTTCTTC	CASSPGPGFNEQFF
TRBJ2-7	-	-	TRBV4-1	TGCGCCAGCAGCCAGCCGGGACACCAGTCCTACGAGCAGTACTTC	CASSQPGHQSYEQYF
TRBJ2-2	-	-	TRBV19	TGTGCCAGTAACAGGGCCGGGGAGCTGTTTTTT	CASNRAGELFF
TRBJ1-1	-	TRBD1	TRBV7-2	TGTGCCAGCAGCTGGGACAGGGTAGGCACTGAAGCTTTCTTT	CASSWDRVGTEAFF
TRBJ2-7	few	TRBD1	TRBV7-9	TGTGCCAGCAGCTCCCGGATGGGACAGGTCGCTGAGCAGTACTTC	CASSSRMGQVAEQYF
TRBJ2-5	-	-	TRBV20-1	TGCAGTATCTTACCACGGGAGACCCAGTACTTC	CSILPRETQYF
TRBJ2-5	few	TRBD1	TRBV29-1	TGCAGCGTTGAGACAGGGGGAGAGACCCAGTACTTC	CSVETGGETQYF
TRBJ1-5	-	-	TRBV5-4	TGTGCCAGCAGCCGCTTCCCACAGGGTCCCAACAATCAGCCCCAGCATTTT	CASSRFPQGPNNQPQHF
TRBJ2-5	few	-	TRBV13	TGTGCCAGCAGCTTATGGCCCGTGCAAGAGACCCAGTACTTC	CASSLWPVQETQYF
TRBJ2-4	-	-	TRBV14	TGTGCCAGCAGCCAAGGGCAGAGAAACATTCAGTACTTC	CASSQGQRNIQYF
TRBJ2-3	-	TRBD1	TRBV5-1	TGCGCCAGCAGCCCCCGGACAGGGAAAGCAGATACGCAGTATTTT	CASSPRTGKADTQYF
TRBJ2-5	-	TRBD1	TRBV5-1	TGCGCCAGCAGCACGGGACAGGGTGCGGGGACCCAGTACTTC	CASSTGQGAGTQYF
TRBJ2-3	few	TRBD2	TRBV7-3	TGTGCCAGCAGCTTAGGTCTAGCGGGAGTCGACACAGATACGCAGTATTTT	CASSLGLAGVDTDTQYF
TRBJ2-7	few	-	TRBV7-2	TGTGCCAGCAGCTTAGCAGGCGAGCAGTACTTC	CASSLAGEQYF
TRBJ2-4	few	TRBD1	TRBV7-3	TGTGCCAGCAGTCTAGGACAGGGGGCCAAAAACATTCAGTACTTC	CASSLGQGAKNIQYF
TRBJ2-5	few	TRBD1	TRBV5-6	TGTGCCAGCAGCTCGCCCGGACAGGGGAAAGAGACCCAGTACTTC	CASSSPGQGKETQYF
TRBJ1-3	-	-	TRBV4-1	TGCGCCAGCAGCCAACGGCCCCGACAAGACTCTGGAAACACCATATATTTT	CASSQRPRQDSGNTIYF
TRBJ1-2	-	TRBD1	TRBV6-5	TGTGCCAGCAGTTACCAGGGACAGCACTATGGCTACACCTTC	CASSYQGQHYGYTF
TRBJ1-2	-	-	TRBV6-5	TGTGCCAGCAGTTTGTTTGGGCGTACTAACTATGGCTACACCTTC	CASSLFGRTNYGYTF
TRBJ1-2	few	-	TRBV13	TGTGCCAGCCCCCGGAGAGAGAACTATGGCTACACCTTC	CASPRRENYGYTF
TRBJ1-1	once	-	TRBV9	TGTGCCAGCAGCGTAGCCACCACAGGACCCAACACTGAAGCTTTCTTT	CASSVATTGPNTEAFF
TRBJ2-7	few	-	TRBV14	TGTGCCAGCAGCCACTCAGGGTGGAAGGCCTACGAGCAGTACTTC	CASSHSGWKAYEQYF
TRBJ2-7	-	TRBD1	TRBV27	TGTGCCAGCAGGAACAGGGGCTACGAGCAGTACTTC	CASRNRGYEQYF
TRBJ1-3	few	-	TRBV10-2	TGCGCCATCGCACAGGAGAGCTCTGGAAACACCATATATTTT	CAIAQESSGNTIYF
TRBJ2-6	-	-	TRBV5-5	TGTGCCAGCAGCGGCAGGGTTACGACTGGGGCCAACGTCCTGACTTTC	CASSGRVTTGANVLTF
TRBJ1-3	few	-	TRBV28	TGTGCCACCCAGCAGGGGGGAAACACCATATATTTT	CATQQGGNTIYF
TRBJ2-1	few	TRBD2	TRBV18	TGTGCCAGCTCACCACCGGTAACGGGGGGGCAGTTCTACAATGAGCAGTTCTTC	CASSPPVTGGQFYNEQFF
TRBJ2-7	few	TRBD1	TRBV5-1	TGCGCCAGCAGCTCCCTGTGGACAGGGACAACCTACGAGCAGTACTTC	CASSSLWTGTTYEQYF
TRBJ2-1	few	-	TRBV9	TGTGCCAGCAGCGCCGGGACCCCCTCCTACAATGAGCAGTTCTTC	CASSAGTPSYNEQFF
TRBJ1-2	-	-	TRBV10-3	TGTGCCATCAGTGAGGTTCGGCGTGGCGCGCGCTATGGCTACACCTTC	CAISEVRRGARYGYTF
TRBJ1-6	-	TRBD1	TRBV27	TGTGCCAGCAGTTACAGGGGGCCGGATTCACCCCTCCACTTT	CASSYRGPDSPLHF
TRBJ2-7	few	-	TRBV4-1	TGCGCCAGCAGCCAAGGCCCTCGCTACGAGCAGTACTTC	CASSQGPRYEQYF
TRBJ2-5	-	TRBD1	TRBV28	TGTGCCAGCAGGGAGACAGGGCATGGAGAGACCCAGTACTTC	CASRETGHGETQYF
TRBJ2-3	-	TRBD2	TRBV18	TGTGCCAGCTCACCCGGGACTAGCGGCACAGATACGCAGTATTTT	CASSPGTSGTDTQYF
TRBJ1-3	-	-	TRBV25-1	TGTGCCAGCAGTCCCGCCGGGAAATCTGGAAACACCATATATTTT	CASSPAGKSGNTIYF
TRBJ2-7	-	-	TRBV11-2	TGTGCCAGCAGCTTAGTTGGGCAGGGCCTCAACGAGCAGTACTTC	CASSLVGQGLNEQYF
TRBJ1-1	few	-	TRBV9	TGTGCCAGCAGCGTGGCTCCGAGAGGTTGGAACACTGAAGCTTTCTTT	CASSVAPRGWNTEAFF
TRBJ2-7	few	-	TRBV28	TGTGCCAGCAGTGACAAGACTGCCCCCTACGAGCAGTACTTC	CASSDKTAPYEQYF
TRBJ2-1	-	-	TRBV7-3	TGTGCCAGCAGCCCCGGGGGCCAATACAATGAGCAGTTCTTC	CASSPGGQYNEQFF
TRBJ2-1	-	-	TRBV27	TGTGCCAGCAGACGTCCCTCCTCTCAGGAGCATGAGCAGTTCTTC	CASRRPSSQEHEQFF
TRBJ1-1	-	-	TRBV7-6	TGTGCCAGCACCCAGCTTACGTTCGGTGAAGCTTTCTTT	CASTQLTFGEAFF
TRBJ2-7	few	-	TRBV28	TGTGCCAGCAAATCGGAAGAGCAGTACTTC	CASKSEEQYF
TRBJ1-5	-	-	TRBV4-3	TGCGCCAGCAGCCAAGAGCCGAGGCAGCCCCAGCATTTT	CASSQEPRQPQHF
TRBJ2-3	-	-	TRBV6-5	TGTGCCAGCACCTCCCAGAGGGGGTTCACAGATACGCAGTATTTT	CASTSQRGFTDTQYF
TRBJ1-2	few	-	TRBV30	TGTGCCTGGAGTCCCCTCAAGACTGGCTACACCTTC	CAWSPLKTGYTF